This T cell receptor beta chain was profiled in a study of esophageal squamous cell carcinoma tumors (dated by TCRdb to 2020 to 2022). About the study as a whole: Patients were split into immuno relation high and low groups by principal component analysis with K-means clustering of immunohistochemical T-cell and checkpoint marker values. TCR sequencing was performed on roughly 10 patients, consisting of five randomly selected high immuno relation cases and five background-matched low immuno relation cases. The 10 cases yielded roughly 1,700,000 total TCRalpha reads and over a million total TCRbeta reads, of which about 32,000 and 35,000, respectively, were unique. The goal of the study was to evaluate both the diversity of the TCR repertoire and the shared TCR repertoires of T cells inside the tumor environment of esophageal squamous cell carcinoma. The wider cohort included about 50 esophageal squamous cell carcinoma patients in Japan who were treated with surgery, of whom approximately 20 were high and some 32 were low immuno relation cases.

General study outcomes and caveats: A single dominant TCRalpha VJ recombination with apparently reduced TCRalpha diversity was observed in about 30% of the 10 cases. The high and low immuno relation groups did not differ in total TCR repertoire counts, but the high immuno relation group had more significant repertoire counts. Around 27 TRAV|TRAJ and some 25 TRBV|TRBJ combinations appeared shared among high immuno relation cases, including TRAV13-1|TRAJ22 and TRBV7-9|TRBJ2-7. Because TCRalpha and TCRbeta chains were sequenced separately, chain pairing and recognized antigens remained unknown. Given the large variation in the TCRalphabeta repertoire, shared V|J recombination candidates may have been selected by chance. TCR repertoire analysis included only a few cases, and CDR3 clonotype-level investigation was not performed.

This clonotype was counted at least ten times. Its antigen target is currently unknown. There are no base qualities to consult, and no much larger clone falls within one base. Patients who had received neoadjuvant chemotherapy or for whom clinical information was lacking were excluded from enrollment. The TCR-sequenced cases shown were male, and subtotal esophagectomy with 2- or 3-field lymphadenectomy was performed in the TCR-sequenced cases shown. A Qiagen AllPrep kit was used to extract RNA from bulk tumor tissue sections, and T cells were not sorted. Until RNA extraction, small sections of tumor tissue removed at surgery were kept in RNAlater reagent at -80 degrees C. The method behind the library was 5' RACE. PCR was performed with KAPA HiFi using TCRalpha or TCRbeta constant-region primers together with a P20EA primer, and a nested second PCR was then carried out with CA2 or CB2. TCR genes were amplified by unbiased adaptor ligation RT-PCR, with reverse transcription by Superscript III and a polyT18-containing BSL-18E primer. Following second-strand synthesis and blunting, the P10EA/P20EA adaptor was ligated to the 5' end of the cDNA, and NotI digestion was then performed. The first and second PCRs ran 20 cycles of 98°C for 20 s, 65°C for 30 s and 72°C for 1 min. Amplicons were indexed with the Nextera XT Index kit v2 Set A, pooled in equimolar amounts and quantified on a Qubit 2.0 Fluorometer. Sequencing was carried out on the Illumina MiSeq platform with 2x300 bp paired-end reads. On the study's bioinformatics: Reads were assigned to V and J genes by highest identity to IMGT reference sequences using Repertoire Genesis software ver.1.0. CDR3 was defined from Cys104 to Phe118 plus Gly119 and translated, and unique sequence reads were defined by distinct V, J and CDR3 amino acids. Shared V|J combinations were chosen if significant in both a Fisher's exact test in edgeR and a Mann Whitney U test. Repertoire dissimilarity index was computed with the R rdi package after removing singletons and bootstrapping 500 repertoire combinations. TCRdb took the public reads, trimmed them with fastp at Q25, ran MiXCR for clone calling and kept in-frame beta chains. Every distinct CDR3 protein forms one entry, paired with its most common genes and DNA. TCRdb's processing, not the authors', yielded these V and J calls. The sample table records fewer than 7,000 distinct CDR3 sequences; about 20% of these occur just once. The ten most abundant clones make up around 31% of the sample.

Spanning cysteine to phenylalanine, the CDR3 consists of 14 amino acids. Only CDR3 DNA is held: 42 bases, read in frame from base 1. V is shortened by 2 bases, J by 0 bases, and the region joining them spans 8 bases. As encoded in the germline V gene, CDR1 is MNHEY while CDR2 is SVGAGI. The rearrangement combines TRBV6-5 with TRBJ2-7; the D gene identity is not certain. The TCR sequence derives from a man aged 50 or older with esophageal squamous cell carcinoma. Sample: tumor tissue. The CDR3 loop reads CASSYRQVSYEQYF. The DNA reads as follows: TGTGCCAGCAGTTACCGGCAGGTCTCCTACGAGCAGTACTTC.